The clone carrying this T cell receptor (beta chain) was recorded a few times. Its specificity is unknown. The data stem from a study of beta chain features in type 1 diabetes. At the level of the study: The study examined 90 million to 130 million sorted cells across all samples.

General study findings and limits: Lower insertion and higher deletion counts appeared at VDJ junctions in type 1 diabetes patients.

cDNA synthesis used the whole RNA isolate, giving expressed TCRB sequences. The data were produced by immunoSEQ multiplex PCR, yet TCRdb's version contains in-frame clones alone and is incomplete. This sample has roughly 450,000 clones; 11% to 15% occur once, and the top ten carry approximately 0.038%. Naive, central memory, regulatory and stem cell-like memory cells within the CD4+ compartment were sorted using CD45RO/CCR7/CD25/CD127/CD95/CD27. CDR3 length: 15 residues. Germline values: CDR1 SGHAT, CDR2 FQDESV (reference sequence). Trimming removed 3 bases from V and 4 bases from J; junction bases left unmatched: 4.

This TCR was sampled from a man under 40 in good health. The J gene is TRBJ2-2, the V gene TRBV11-1; the match to TRBD1 covers 8 bases. Source material: naive CD4+ T cells from blood. In DNA, the CDR3 is TGTGCCAGCAGCTTTGTTGGGACAGGCACCGGGGAGCTGTTTTTT. Translation: CASSFVGTGTGELFF.